One sample yielded the 28 T cell receptor beta chains listed below, sequenced in a study of PD-1 blockade in classical Hodgkin lymphoma (dated by TCRdb to 2019 to 2021). The meaning of the sample's time point label: cycle 1 day 1 (C1D1), immediately before nivolumab initiation. Every trial patient had relapsed after autologous stem cell transplantation, and cohorts A, B and C differed in prior brentuximab vedotin exposure. Magnetic negative selection with a Miltenyi CD4+ T cell isolation kit was used to purify CD4+ T cells from thawed PBMCs. The library was generated by the immunoSEQ multiplex PCR assay. Entries here come from immuneACCESS through TCRdb and include only in-frame sequences with V and J called. Some clones fail to appear in such tables; in the studies checked, an unresolved V gene covers under half of the shortfall, and the cause of the remainder is unknown. This sample has roughly 25,000 clones in its table, and roughly 84% of those were observed once. About 1.7% of the sample rests with the top ten.

The material was CD4+ T cells from blood, obtained at baseline. The source of these receptors is a human donor with classical Hodgkin lymphoma.

This clone was seen a handful of times. The J gene is TRBJ1-1, the V gene TRBV29-1; 11 bases are a match to TRBD1. The germline V gene encodes CDR1 SQVTM and CDR2 ANQGSEA. J was trimmed by 5 bases and V by 6 bases; bases with no gene match: 8. The CDR3 has 14 amino acids. In DNA form, the CDR3 reads TGCAGCGTCGGACAGGGGGCGGGGAGGACTGAAGCTTTCTTT. This gives the protein CSVGQGAGRTEAFF.

The chain links TRBV20-1 to TRBJ2-5; D remains unclear. The germline V and J ends were trimmed by 3 bases and 5 bases, with 7 bases remaining between them. CDR1 DFQATT and CDR2 SNEGSKA come from the germline V gene (reference sequence). The CDR3 length is 11 residues. This CDR3 reads CSARDSETQYF. The CDR3 DNA reads as TGCAGTGCTAGGGATTCTGAGACCCAGTACTTC.

This clone was found once. This sequence joins TRBV5-1 and TRBJ1-1; 8 positions agree with TRBD1. CDR3 length: 15 residues. J was trimmed by 5 bases and V by 5 bases; bases with no gene match: 11. Germline V CDR1 and CDR2: SGHRS, YFSETQ. The CDR3 DNA follows: TGCGCCAGCAGTCTCCAAGGGACAGGCAAAACTGAAGCTTTCTTT. As protein: CASSLQGTGKTEAFF.

V and J are TRBV19 and TRBJ1-5, with no clear D. Trimming took off 5 bases at V and 8 bases at J, with 10 bases between the two ends. The CDR3 totals 12 residues. Germline V gives CDR1 LNHDA, CDR2 SQIVND (reference sequence). The CDR3: CASSPTQEPQHF. CDR3 DNA sequence: TGTGCCAGTAGTCCAACCCAGGAGCCCCAGCATTTT.

The rearrangement links TRBV5-6 to TRBJ2-1, with 9 positions matching TRBD2. V gave up 0 bases and J gave up 4 bases; unmatched junction bases: 5. The CDR3 is made up of 16 amino acids. The germline CDR1 and CDR2 sequences are SGHDT and YYEEEE. The CDR3 nucleotides read TGTGCCAGCAGCTTGGGATGGCGGGGGGGTTACAATGAGCAGTTCTTC. Its translation: CASSLGWRGGYNEQFF.

This clone occurred once. The rearrangement links TRBV5-1 to TRBJ2-2; 8 nucleotides line up with TRBD1. The CDR3 sequence is 13 residues long. The germline V gene has CDR1 SGHRS and CDR2 YFSETQ. V shed 4 bases and J 6 bases; nucleotides not matched to a gene: 2. The DNA for the CDR3 is TGCGCCAGCAGCCCACAGGGGGCCGGGGAGCTGTTTTTT. Translating it yields CASSPQGAGELFF.

This sequence joins TRBV10-3 and TRBJ1-3; D is undetermined. This CDR3 comprises 14 residues. Between the trimmed V and J ends, which lost 5 bases and 1 base, there was a span of 9 bases. Germline-derived CDR1 and CDR2 are ENHRY and SYGVKD. DNA of the CDR3: TGTGCCATCAGTTCGACCGGATCTGGAAACACCATATATTTT. Amino acids: CAISSTGSGNTIYF.

The V and J genes are TRBV19 and TRBJ1-1, with D possibly TRBD1 on 6 matching bases. This CDR3 has 15 amino acids. CDR1 is LNHDA, CDR2 SQIVND, per germline (reference sequence). Trimming shortened V by 8 bases and J by 3 bases, and 19 bases separated the two germline ends. DNA of the CDR3: TGTGCCAGTGGGGGGCACGACGATGGGGACACTGAAGCTTTCTTT. Amino acids: CASGGHDDGDTEAFF.

The chain combines TRBV19 with TRBJ1-5, with a weak D call TRBD1 (6 bases). This CDR3 comprises 16 residues. Trimming took 5 bases from V and 6 from J, leaving 20 bases between them. The germline V gene encodes CDR1 LNHDA and CDR2 SQIVND (reference sequence). The CDR3 region is CASSSGPGEVGQPQHF. Here the CDR3 DNA reads TGTGCCAGTAGTTCCGGTCCAGGGGAGGTAGGTCAGCCCCAGCATTTT.

The rearrangement links TRBV2 to TRBJ1-4; 7 bases line up with TRBD1. The CDR3 is 13 residues long. The V gene end was trimmed by 7 bases and the J gene end by 3 bases; junction bases not matched to a gene: 2. Germline CDR1 and CDR2: SNHLY and FYNNEI. The CDR3 nucleotides read TGTGCCAGCACGGGACAGCCTAATGAAAAACTGTTTTTT. Translation: CASTGQPNEKLFF.

This chain uses TRBV7-9 with TRBJ2-3; TRBD1 or TRBD2 may be the D gene (5 bases each). The V end was cut by 0 bases, the J end by 4 bases, with 5 bases between. Germline V CDR1 and CDR2: SEHNR, FQNEAQ (reference sequence). This CDR3 spans 13 amino acids. The CDR3 here is CASSLAGADTQYF. The CDR3 nucleotides read TGTGCCAGCAGCTTAGCGGGGGCAGATACGCAGTATTTT.

The V call is TRBV7-2, the J call TRBJ2-1, with 10 bases lining up with TRBD2. The V gene's germline CDR1 is SGHTA and CDR2 FQGNSA. This CDR3 has 16 residues. With V trimmed by 1 base and J by 7 bases, 7 bases remained unmatched. CDR3 sequence (DNA): TGTGCCAGCAGCTTAGAAGCGGGGGGGGCCAGGAATGAGCAGTTCTTC. Protein sequence: CASSLEAGGARNEQFF.

The chain has TRBV4-3 and TRBJ2-1; 9 bases match TRBD1. V shed 4 bases and J 7 bases; nucleotides not matched to a gene: 8. Germline V gene lookup returns CDR1 LGHNA and CDR2 YSLEER. The CDR3 has 15 amino acids. The CDR3, as DNA: TGCGCCAGCAGCCCGACCGGGACAGGGAAGAATGAGCAGTTCTTC. It codes for CASSPTGTGKNEQFF.

The chain joins TRBV6-6 to TRBJ1-1, with a tentative D call TRBD1 (5 bases). The CDR3 sequence is 15 residues long. V lost 0 bases and J lost 1, with 9 bases in between. Germline values: CDR1 MNHNY, CDR2 SVGAGI (reference sequence). CDR3 loop: CASSYSSRGNTEAFF. Written as DNA, the CDR3 is TGTGCCAGCAGTTACTCGTCTAGGGGGAACACTGAAGCTTTCTTT.

The J gene is TRBJ2-5, the V gene TRBV7-7; the D gene is possibly TRBD1 (5 bases). The CDR3 contains 13 residues. The V gene lost 5 bases and the J gene lost 5 bases, with 12 bases spanning the gap. Germline lookup yields CDR1 SSHAT and CDR2 FNYEAQ (reference sequence). CDR3 in DNA: TGTGCCAGCAGCCTCGGACATGCGGAGACCCAGTACTTC. Translated: CASSLGHAETQYF.

The J gene is TRBJ2-2, the V gene TRBV5-1, with a possible D match to TRBD1 (6 bases). V gave up 4 bases and J gave up 0 bases, with 10 bases separating them. The germline V gene encodes CDR1 SGHRS and CDR2 YFSETQ. This CDR3 comprises 15 residues. This CDR3 is CASSLQGPNTGELFF. The CDR3 coding sequence is TGCGCCAGCAGCCTACAGGGTCCGAACACCGGGGAGCTGTTTTTT.

V and J are TRBV6-5 and TRBJ2-1, with D possibly TRBD2 on 5 matching bases. Germline V gene sequence: CDR1 MNHEY, CDR2 SVGAGI. The CDR3 extends over 13 amino acids. Trimming removed 6 bases from V and 4 bases from J, with 10 bases in between. The CDR3 loop reads CASSPGSYNEQFF. The CDR3 DNA sequence: TGTGCCAGCAGCCCGGGATCGTACAATGAGCAGTTCTTC.

This rearrangement joins TRBV7-9 to TRBJ2-5; TRBD2 matches 12 bases. The CDR3 has 19 residues. The germline V gene has CDR1 SEHNR and CDR2 FQNEAQ (reference sequence). With V trimmed by 5 bases and J by 7 bases, 20 bases remained unmatched. The DNA for the CDR3 is TGTGCCAGCAGCCCGGGGCGCGGGGCTAGCGGGGGGGCGTCTGTGACCCAGTACTTC. The encoded protein is CASSPGRGASGGASVTQYF.

V and J are TRBV6-1 and TRBJ1-5; D may be TRBD1 (5 bases). Per the germline V gene, CDR1 is MNHNS and CDR2 is SASEGT. The CDR3 has 15 residues. Deletions cut 6 bases from V and 2 bases from J, with 14 bases between. The CDR3 protein is CASSPPTDGNQPQHF. CDR3 nucleotide sequence: TGTGCCAGCAGCCCCCCGACAGACGGCAATCAGCCCCAGCATTTT.

The V gene is TRBV2, the J gene TRBJ1-5; no clear D. V lost 0 bases and J lost 0, with 6 bases in between. CDR1 and CDR2 from the germline V gene are SNHLY and FYNNEI. This CDR3 is built from 15 residues. This CDR3 reads CASSEARSSNQPQHF. The CDR3 DNA follows: TGTGCCAGCAGTGAAGCAAGGAGTAGCAATCAGCCCCAGCATTTT.

The J gene is TRBJ1-1, the V gene TRBV5-1; D remains ambiguous. This CDR3 has 16 residues. The V end lost 4 bases, the J end lost 4 bases, and 20 bases lay between the germline ends. Germline V gene sequence: CDR1 SGHRS, CDR2 YFSETQ. The CDR3 region has the DNA TGCGCCAGCAGCCCAATGGCCAGTAGGGAATCCACTGAAGCTTTCTTT. Protein sequence: CASSPMASRESTEAFF.

The chain employs TRBV5-1 and TRBJ2-1; D gene unclear. V was clipped by 4 bases and J by 0 bases, with 14 bases between them. The CDR3 length is 16 residues. From germline, CDR1 is SGHRS and CDR2 YFSETQ. The CDR3 spells CASSPFQASSYNEQFF. The DNA of the CDR3 is TGCGCCAGCAGCCCCTTTCAGGCCAGCTCCTACAATGAGCAGTTCTTC.

The V gene is TRBV7-8, the J gene TRBJ1-3; D uncertain. CDR1 is SGHVS and CDR2 is FQNEAQ in the germline V gene. The CDR3 totals 11 residues. The germline V and J ends were trimmed by 4 bases and 7 bases, with 5 bases remaining between them. The CDR3 loop is CASSSVNTIYF. In DNA, the CDR3 is TGTGCCAGCAGCTCGGTTAACACCATATATTTT.

This clone was picked up one time. The chain combines TRBV2 with TRBJ1-1, with D perhaps TRBD1 (6 bases). Germline CDR1 is SNHLY and CDR2 is FYNNEI. This CDR3 region has 18 residues. Trimming shortened V by 6 bases and J by 3 bases, and 26 bases separated the two germline ends. The DNA for the CDR3 is TGTGCCAGCAGCGTTACAGGGTTTGATCACAGCGGTGACACTGAAGCTTTCTTT. This codes for CASSVTGFDHSGDTEAFF.

The V gene is TRBV6-5, the J gene TRBJ1-6; D perhaps matches TRBD1 (5 bases). The germline V gene has CDR1 MNHEY and CDR2 SVGAGI. Trimming took 7 bases from V and 8 from J, leaving 18 bases between them. This CDR3 has 15 amino acids. For the CDR3, the DNA is TGTGCCAGCAACGTTCCCAGGGTGGTGGATTCACCCCTCCACTTT. Amino acids: CASNVPRVVDSPLHF.

This chain connects TRBV5-4 to TRBJ2-5; 9 nucleotides align to TRBD1. The CDR3 covers 14 residues. With V trimmed by 3 bases and J by 5 bases, 5 bases remained unmatched. Looked up from germline, CDR1 is SGHNT and CDR2 is YYREEE (reference sequence). The CDR3 is CASSSPGTGETQYF. The CDR3 bases are TGTGCCAGCAGCTCCCCCGGGACAGGGGAGACCCAGTACTTC.

The chain recombines TRBV6-6 with TRBJ1-4, with D possibly being TRBD1 (6 bases). Trimming stripped 7 bases from V and 8 bases from J, with 20 bases between. CDR1 and CDR2 from the germline V gene are MNHNY and SVGAGI (reference sequence). This CDR3 has 15 amino acids. The CDR3 sequence is CASTDGGSGEEKLFF. The CDR3 bases are TGTGCCAGCACCGACGGGGGGTCAGGGGAGGAAAAACTGTTTTTT.

The chain employs TRBV28 and TRBJ2-7, with a tentative D call TRBD2 (6 bases). This CDR3 is built from 16 residues. The ends were cut back, 3 bases at V and 0 bases at J, with 15 bases in the middle. Germline CDR1 and CDR2: MDHEN and SYDVKM. CDR3 sequence: CASSFKGGVVSYEQYF. CDR3 nucleotides: TGTGCCAGCAGTTTTAAGGGCGGGGTTGTCTCCTACGAGCAGTACTTC.